This T cell receptor (beta chain) appears in the sequencing data of a study of OX40 agonist ivuxolimab in advanced cancers. Study background: The dose-escalation cohort was over 65% male, with a mean age of about 58 years, ranging roughly 20 to 90. Antecedent anti-PD-1, anti-PD-L1 or anti-CTLA-4 therapy was permissible, with about 40% having received some. Overall study findings and caveats: Clonal expansion among partial responders at 0.1-3.0 mg/kg ranked near the lowest.

This clone has a single count. The antigen remains undetermined. Assay used: immunoSEQ multiplex PCR; TCRdb lists only in-frame clones, some missing. This repertoire shows under 20,000 clones, 80% to 90% found once; its top ten account for 3% to 3.5%. The CDR3 contains 13 residues. From germline, CDR1 is SGHNT and CDR2 YYREEE (reference sequence). V was pared by 4 bases and J by 3 bases, with 10 bases between. Sampled blood was obtained at baseline, cycle 4 day 1, and cycle 7 day 1. This TCR was recovered from an adult with an advanced solid tumor such as melanoma, head and neck, liver or kidney cancer. The chain combines TRBV5-4 with TRBJ1-1; D possibly corresponds to TRBD1 (5 bases). The input for sequencing was CD4+ or CD8+ T cells sorted from blood, taken in a trial of the OX40 agonist ivuxolimab. For the CDR3, the DNA is TGTGCCAGCAGCCCCGGGACGGACACTGAAGCTTTCTTT. This translates into CASSPGTDTEAFF.